This T cell receptor beta chain was retrieved from a study of T cells after yellow fever vaccination. This clonotype was picked up many times. Its specificity is unknown. As TCR cDNA was made by 5'RACE template switching, a universal primer site and UMIs were added. TCRdb re-analysed the 5' RACE reads in MiXCR, keeping a single row per CDR3 protein. The data hold about 310,000 distinct CDR3 sequences, with around 3.6% observed a single time. Trimming pared 4 bases from V and 3 bases from J, leaving 16 bases between. In germline, CDR1 is LGHNA, CDR2 YNFKEQ. There are 15 residues in the CDR3. Study-wide points: Researchers report a weaker secondary response that nonetheless peaked faster, day 5 versus 15. Reappearance after the booster was seen for most primary-vaccination clones, at 95% to 97% CD4 and roughly 90% CD8. Across the CD4 and CD8 compartments, a small share of clonotypes was present in both.

The material sequenced was PBMCs, taken on the day of the yellow fever booster vaccination. V gene TRBV4-2 combines with J gene TRBJ2-7; D is uncertain. The receptor comes from a man younger than 35 who received the YFV17D yellow fever vaccine. The CDR3 DNA follows: TGTGCCAGCAGCCTTAGCTCCTCCGGAGTCTACGAGCAGTACTTC. Translating gives CASSLSSSGVYEQYF.